The rows below give T cell receptor beta chains drawn from one sample of a study of shared clonotypes between healthy human individuals. Libraries were prepared by immunoSEQ multiplex PCR; TCRdb keeps only in-frame clonotypes and omits some of them. The table has roughly 2,300,000 clones, around 90% seen once; the top ten hold approximately 0.39%. Sequenced material: naive CD4+ T cells from PBMCs. The receptors derive from a man between 18 and 29 years old in good health. Some clones in this sample may be carry-over from other donors' samples. Both conserved end residues are part of each CDR3. D genes are given only for firm matches. For some rows the clone size is stated as once, few or many, or as a class when expanded; others skip it.

CDR3: CASSSGRNFNYGYTF
DNA: TGTGCCAGCAGTTCGGGCAGGAATTTTAACTATGGCTACACCTTC
size: NA
V: TRBV28
D: NA
J: TRBJ1-2

CDR3: CASRNTKLPGQPQHF
DNA: TGTGCCAGCAGAAACACCAAGTTGCCGGGGCAGCCCCAGCATTTT
size: NA
V: TRBV2
D: NA
J: TRBJ1-5

CDR3: CASSQQEVGEAFF
DNA: TGTGCCAGCAGCCAGCAGGAGGTCGGAGAAGCTTTCTTT
size: NA
V: TRBV7-9
D: NA
J: TRBJ1-1

CDR3: CASSFRGNTGELFF
DNA: TGTGCCAGCAGCTTTCGCGGGAACACCGGGGAGCTGTTTTTT
size: NA
V: TRBV5-6
D: NA
J: TRBJ2-2

CDR3: CASSPDRHQETQYF
DNA: TGTGCCAGCAGCCCCGACAGGCACCAAGAGACCCAGTACTTC
size: NA
V: TRBV7-3
D: NA
J: TRBJ2-5

CDR3: CASRRDGRNEKLFF
DNA: TGTGCCAGCAGACGGGACGGCCGTAATGAAAAACTGTTTTTT
size: NA
V: TRBV2
D: NA
J: TRBJ1-4

CDR3: CASSLSGLVYEQYF
DNA: TGTGCCAGCAGTTTGTCCGGACTAGTCTACGAGCAGTACTTC
size: NA
V: TRBV28
D: TRBD2
J: TRBJ2-7

CDR3: CSVGPRGDKSYEQYF
DNA: TGCAGCGTTGGACCTCGAGGGGACAAATCCTACGAGCAGTACTTC
size: NA
V: TRBV29-1
D: NA
J: TRBJ2-7

CDR3: CASSSATARYTDTQYF
DNA: TGTGCCAGCAGTTCAGCGACAGCTAGATACACAGATACGCAGTATTTT
size: NA
V: TRBV27
D: NA
J: TRBJ2-3

CDR3: CASSLAYTDTQYF
DNA: TGCGCCAGCAGCTTGGCCTATACAGATACGCAGTATTTT
size: NA
V: TRBV5-1
D: NA
J: TRBJ2-3

CDR3: CATSRSGVVSDYGYTF
DNA: TGTGCCACCAGCAGATCCGGCGTGGTTAGCGACTATGGCTACACCTTC
size: NA
V: TRBV15
D: NA
J: TRBJ1-2

CDR3: CASRKAREYGTGELFF
DNA: TGTGCCAGCAGGAAGGCGAGGGAGTATGGCACCGGGGAGCTGTTTTTT
size: NA
V: TRBV2
D: NA
J: TRBJ2-2

CDR3: CASRLAGGADTQYF
DNA: TGTGCCAGCAGGCTAGCGGGGGGCGCAGATACGCAGTATTTT
size: NA
V: TRBV7-2
D: TRBD2
J: TRBJ2-3

CDR3: CASSTRTSGRSYNEQFF
DNA: TGTGCCAGTAGTACCCGGACTAGCGGGCGTTCCTACAATGAGCAGTTCTTC
size: NA
V: TRBV19
D: TRBD2
J: TRBJ2-1

CDR3: CASSFSSQWEQYF
DNA: TGTGCCAGCAGCTTCAGCAGTCAGTGGGAGCAGTACTTC
size: NA
V: TRBV5-6
D: NA
J: TRBJ2-7

CDR3: CASSFGPGVGNYGYTF
DNA: TGTGCCAGCAGCTTTGGACCTGGGGTGGGGAACTATGGCTACACCTTC
size: NA
V: TRBV7-9
D: NA
J: TRBJ1-2

CDR3: CASSAPGQYNEQFF
DNA: TGTGCCAGCAGTGCACCGGGACAGTACAATGAGCAGTTCTTC
size: once
V: TRBV6-1
D: TRBD1
J: TRBJ2-1

CDR3: CASSQGVAFARGGATEAFF
DNA: TGCGCCAGCAGCCAAGGGGTCGCCTTTGCAAGGGGGGGAGCAACTGAAGCTTTCTTT
size: few
V: TRBV4-1
D: NA
J: TRBJ1-1

CDR3: CASTVGGGFNIQYF
DNA: TGTGCCAGTACCGTTGGGGGAGGATTTAACATTCAGTACTTC
size: few
V: TRBV19
D: NA
J: TRBJ2-4

CDR3: CASSYYPAASYEQYF
DNA: TGTGCCAGCAGTTACTACCCTGCAGCCTCCTACGAGCAGTACTTC
size: NA
V: TRBV6-5
D: NA
J: TRBJ2-7

CDR3: CASSVGGQDSGNTIYF
DNA: TGTGCCAGCAGCGTAGGTGGACAGGACTCTGGAAACACCATATATTTT
size: NA
V: TRBV9
D: TRBD1
J: TRBJ1-3

CDR3: CASSLAGVRTGELFF
DNA: TGTGCCAGCAGCTTAGCGGGAGTAAGGACCGGGGAGCTGTTTTTT
size: NA
V: TRBV28
D: TRBD2
J: TRBJ2-2

CDR3: CASSLLGANYGYTF
DNA: TGTGCCAGCAGCTTGTTGGGAGCTAACTATGGCTACACCTTC
size: NA
V: TRBV11-1
D: NA
J: TRBJ1-2

CDR3: CASSEAGNEQFF
DNA: TGTGCCAGCAGTGAAGCCGGGAATGAGCAGTTCTTC
size: NA
V: TRBV2
D: NA
J: TRBJ2-1

CDR3: CASSSGRGQDFYEQYF
DNA: TGCGCCAGCAGCTCAGGCCGGGGGCAGGACTTCTACGAGCAGTACTTC
size: NA
V: TRBV5-1
D: NA
J: TRBJ2-7

CDR3: CASSELRGTYYEQYF
DNA: TGTGCCAGCAGTGAACTCCGGGGGACCTACTACGAGCAGTACTTC
size: NA
V: TRBV2
D: NA
J: TRBJ2-7

CDR3: CASSPPGAGNYGYTF
DNA: TGTGCCAGCAGCCCGCCGGGTGCAGGGAACTATGGCTACACCTTC
size: NA
V: TRBV11-3
D: NA
J: TRBJ1-2

CDR3: CASSLWPAVYGYTF
DNA: TGTGCCAGCAGTTTATGGCCAGCCGTCTATGGCTACACCTTC
size: NA
V: TRBV27
D: NA
J: TRBJ1-2

CDR3: CSVGPGLAASTDTQYF
DNA: TGCAGCGTTGGCCCTGGACTAGCGGCTAGCACAGATACGCAGTATTTT
size: NA
V: TRBV29-1
D: TRBD2
J: TRBJ2-3

CDR3: CAISESLGGYTF
DNA: TGTGCCATCAGTGAGTCCCTAGGTGGCTACACCTTC
size: NA
V: TRBV10-3
D: NA
J: TRBJ1-2

CDR3: CASSEFSYEQYF
DNA: TGTGCCAGCAGTGAATTCTCCTACGAGCAGTACTTC
size: NA
V: TRBV2
D: NA
J: TRBJ2-7

CDR3: CASSERRGEYEQYF
DNA: TGTGCCAGCAGTGAAAGGCGGGGGGAGTACGAGCAGTACTTC
size: NA
V: TRBV2
D: TRBD2
J: TRBJ2-7

CDR3: CASSVVGQNNEQFF
DNA: TGTGCCAGCAGCGTAGTAGGACAGAACAATGAGCAGTTCTTC
size: NA
V: TRBV9
D: NA
J: TRBJ2-1

CDR3: CASSMIRQLNTEAFF
DNA: TGTGCCAGTAGTATGATCCGACAGCTGAACACTGAAGCTTTCTTT
size: few
V: TRBV19
D: NA
J: TRBJ1-1